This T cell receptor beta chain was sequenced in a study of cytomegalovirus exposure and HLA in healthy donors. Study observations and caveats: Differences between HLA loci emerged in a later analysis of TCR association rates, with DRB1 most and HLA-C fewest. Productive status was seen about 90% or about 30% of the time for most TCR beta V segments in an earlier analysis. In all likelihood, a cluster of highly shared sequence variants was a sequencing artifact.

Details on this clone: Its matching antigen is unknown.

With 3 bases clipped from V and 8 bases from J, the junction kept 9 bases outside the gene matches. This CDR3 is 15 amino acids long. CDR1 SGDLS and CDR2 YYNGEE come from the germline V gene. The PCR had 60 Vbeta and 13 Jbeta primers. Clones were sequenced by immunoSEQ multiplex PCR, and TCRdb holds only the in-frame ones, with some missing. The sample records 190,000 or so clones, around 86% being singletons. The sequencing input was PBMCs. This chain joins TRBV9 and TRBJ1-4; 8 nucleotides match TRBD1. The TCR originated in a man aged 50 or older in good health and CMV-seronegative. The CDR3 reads CASSAMGQDNEKLFF. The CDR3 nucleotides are TGTGCCAGCAGCGCAATGGGACAGGACAACGAAAAACTGTTTTTT. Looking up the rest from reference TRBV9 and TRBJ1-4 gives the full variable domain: DSGVTQTPKHLITATGQRVTLRCSPRSGDLSVYWYQQSLDQGLQFLIQYYNGEERAKGNILERFSAQQFPDLHSELNLSSLELGDSALYFCASSAMGQDNEKLFFGSGTQLSVL.